This T cell receptor (beta chain) was sequenced in a study of shared clonotypes between healthy human individuals. About the study: Per-donor plates numbered three CD4 naive, three CD4 memory, two CD8 naive and one CD8 memory.

CD4+ cell separation produced CD45RA+ naive and CD45RA-negative memory subsets. Whole-study findings and limits: Clonotypes that were shared across a handful of donors made up around 4.6% of naive CD4 clonotypes.

The CDR3 totals 16 residues. Germline-derived CDR1 and CDR2 are SGHNT and YYREEE (reference sequence). Trimming took 3 bases from V and 0 from J; bases not matched to a gene: 6. Profiling relied on immunoSEQ multiplex PCR, and the TCRdb table lists in-frame clones only, not all of them. The sample holds about 2.4 million clones; more than 80% are singletons and the top ten take around 0.15%. A note on this clone: The antigen remains undetermined.

This clonotype was sampled from a man between 18 and 29 years old in good health. The rearrangement links TRBV5-4 to TRBJ1-3; 7 bases match TRBD1. Sample: naive CD4+ T cells sorted from blood. Documented subset: CD45RA+ positively selected. The DNA for the CDR3 is TGTGCCAGCAGCTCCCAGGGGGTTTCCTCTGGAAACACCATATATTTT. Translated: CASSSQGVSSGNTIYF.